Sequencing of this TCR beta chain was carried out in a study of T cells in Graves' hyperthyroidism and ophthalmopathy. Amplified TCR beta CDR3 regions came from RNA transcripts. Using the HTBI primer set, a first-round RT-PCR was run on the TCR CDR3. One entry per CDR3 protein, called by TCRdb with MiXCR from the multiplex PCR reads. The table lists over 350,000 distinct CDR3 sequences, under 15% of them singletons. This clonotype has at least ten counts. Ophthalmopathy patients had moderate-to-severe active disease, CAS ≥3, NOSPECS ≥4, and disease duration under 3 months. The diagnoses drew upon clinical symptoms, serum thyroxine and TRAb, thyroid ultrasound and orbital computed tomography. In germline, CDR1 is GTSNPN, CDR2 SVGIG (reference sequence). V dropped 2 bases and J dropped 4; count of bases not matched to a gene: 9. The CDR3 covers 16 residues.

The origin of this receptor is a young man with Graves' ophthalmopathy. The sequenced sample was blood. This chain joins TRBV30 and TRBJ2-1, with 9 nucleotides matching TRBD2. CDR3 in DNA: TGTGCCTGGAGTACCCCGGGGAGCGGGGGGTACAATGAGCAGTTCTTC. Translating gives CAWSTPGSGGYNEQFF.